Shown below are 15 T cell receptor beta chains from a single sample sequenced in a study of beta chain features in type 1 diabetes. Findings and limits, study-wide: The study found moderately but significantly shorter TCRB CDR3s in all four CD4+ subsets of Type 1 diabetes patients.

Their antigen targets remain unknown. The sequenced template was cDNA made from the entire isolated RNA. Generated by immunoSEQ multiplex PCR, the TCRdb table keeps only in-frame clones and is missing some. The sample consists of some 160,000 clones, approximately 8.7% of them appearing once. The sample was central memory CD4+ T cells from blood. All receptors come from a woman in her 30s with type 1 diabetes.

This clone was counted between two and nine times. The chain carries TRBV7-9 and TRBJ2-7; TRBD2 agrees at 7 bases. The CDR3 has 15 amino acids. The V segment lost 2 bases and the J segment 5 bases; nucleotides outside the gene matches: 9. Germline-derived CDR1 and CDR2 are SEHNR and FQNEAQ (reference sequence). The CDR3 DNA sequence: TGTGCCAGCAGCTTACTTCGGGGAGGGTCCCACGAGCAGTACTTC. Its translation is CASSLLRGGSHEQYF.

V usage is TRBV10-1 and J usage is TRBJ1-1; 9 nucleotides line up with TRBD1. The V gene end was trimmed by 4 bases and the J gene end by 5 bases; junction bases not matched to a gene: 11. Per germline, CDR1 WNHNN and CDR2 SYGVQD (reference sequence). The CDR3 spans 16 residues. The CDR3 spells CASSGRRTGERTEAFF. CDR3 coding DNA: TGCGCCAGCAGTGGACGACGGACAGGGGAAAGGACTGAAGCTTTCTTT.

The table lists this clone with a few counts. The CDR3 nucleotides are TGTGCCAGCAGCTTAGAGGGACAGGGGGCGAATGAGCAGTTCTTC. Amino acids: CASSLEGQGANEQFF. The rearrangement joins TRBV7-9 to TRBJ2-1; TRBD1 agrees at 12 bases. CDR3 length: 15 residues. Germline-derived CDR1 and CDR2 are SEHNR and FQNEAQ (reference sequence). The junction had 2 bases not matched to a gene; V was cut back by 1 base and J by 7 bases.

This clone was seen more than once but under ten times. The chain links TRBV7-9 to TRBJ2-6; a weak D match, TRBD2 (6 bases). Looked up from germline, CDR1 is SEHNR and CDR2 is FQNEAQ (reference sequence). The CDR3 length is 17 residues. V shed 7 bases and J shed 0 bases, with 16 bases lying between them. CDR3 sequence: CASTWGTDSSGANVLTF. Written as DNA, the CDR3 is TGTGCCAGCACCTGGGGGACTGACAGCTCTGGGGCCAACGTCCTGACTTTC.

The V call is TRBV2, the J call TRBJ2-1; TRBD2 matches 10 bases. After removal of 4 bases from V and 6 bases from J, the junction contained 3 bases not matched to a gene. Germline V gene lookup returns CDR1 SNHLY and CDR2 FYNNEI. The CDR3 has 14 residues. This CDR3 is CASSVKREGNEQFF. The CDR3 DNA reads TGTGCCAGCAGTGTCAAGCGGGAGGGCAATGAGCAGTTCTTC.

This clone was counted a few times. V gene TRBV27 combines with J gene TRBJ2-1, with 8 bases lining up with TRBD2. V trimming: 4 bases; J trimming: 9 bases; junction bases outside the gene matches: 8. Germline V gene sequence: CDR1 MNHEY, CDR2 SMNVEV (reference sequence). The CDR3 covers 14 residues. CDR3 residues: CASSSLAVLREQFF. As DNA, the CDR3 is TGTGCCAGCAGTTCACTAGCGGTACTACGTGAGCAGTTCTTC.

CDR3 in amino acids: CASKSDSPGRLFF. As DNA, the CDR3 is TGTGCCAGTAAATCGGACTCGCCCGGGCGGCTGTTTTTT. The rearrangement links TRBV19 to TRBJ2-2, with a weak D call TRBD2 (5 bases). The CDR3 loop spans 13 amino acids. Germline-derived CDR1 and CDR2 are LNHDA and SQIVND (reference sequence). The V end lost 7 bases, the J end lost 13 bases, and 19 bases lay between the germline ends. The full variable domain, completed using reference TRBV19 and TRBJ2-2, is DGGITQSPKYLFRKEGQNVTLSCEQNLNHDAMYWYRQDPGQGLRLIYYSQIVNDFQKGDIAEGYSVSREKKESFPLTVTSAQKNPTAFYLCASKSDSPGRLFFGEGSRLTVL.

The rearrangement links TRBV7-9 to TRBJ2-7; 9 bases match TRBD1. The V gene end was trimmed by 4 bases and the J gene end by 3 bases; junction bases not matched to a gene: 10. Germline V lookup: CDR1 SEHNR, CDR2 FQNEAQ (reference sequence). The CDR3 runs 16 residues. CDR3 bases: TGTGCCAGCAGCTCTTCCGGGGGACAGGGTCGCTACGAGCAGTACTTC. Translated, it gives CASSSSGGQGRYEQYF.

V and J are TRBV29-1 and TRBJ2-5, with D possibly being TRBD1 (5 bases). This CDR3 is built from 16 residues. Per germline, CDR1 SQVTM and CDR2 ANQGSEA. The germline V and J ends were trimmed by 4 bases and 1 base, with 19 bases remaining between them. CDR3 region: CSVVKLLRQGQETQYF. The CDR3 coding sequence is TGCAGCGTTGTTAAGTTATTAAGGCAGGGCCAAGAGACCCAGTACTTC.

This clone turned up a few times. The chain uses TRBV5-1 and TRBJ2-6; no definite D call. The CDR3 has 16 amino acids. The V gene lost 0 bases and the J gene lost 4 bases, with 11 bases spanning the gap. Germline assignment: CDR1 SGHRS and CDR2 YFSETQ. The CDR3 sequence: CASSLDPSTGANVLTF. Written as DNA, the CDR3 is TGCGCCAGCAGCTTGGATCCGTCTACGGGGGCCAACGTCCTGACTTTC. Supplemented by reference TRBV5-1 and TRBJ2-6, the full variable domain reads KAGVTQTPRYLIKTRGQQVTLSCSPISGHRSVSWYQQTPGQGLQFLFEYFSETQRNKGNFPGRFSGRQFSNSRSEMNVSTLELGDSALYLCASSLDPSTGANVLTFGAGSRLTVL.

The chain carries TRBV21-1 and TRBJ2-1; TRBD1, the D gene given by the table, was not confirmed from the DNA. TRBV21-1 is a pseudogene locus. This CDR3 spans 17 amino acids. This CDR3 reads CASSKGTHRGTYNEQFF. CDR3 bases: TGTGCCAGCAGCAAAGGAACCCATAGGGGAACTTACAATGAGCAGTTCTTC.

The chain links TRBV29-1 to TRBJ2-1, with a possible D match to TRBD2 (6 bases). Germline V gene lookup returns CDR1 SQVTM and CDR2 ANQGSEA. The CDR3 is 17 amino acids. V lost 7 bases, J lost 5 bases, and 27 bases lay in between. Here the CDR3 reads CSAEQPRETGRHNEQFF. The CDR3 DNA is TGCAGCGCCGAACAACCTCGGGAAACCGGGAGACACAATGAGCAGTTCTTC.

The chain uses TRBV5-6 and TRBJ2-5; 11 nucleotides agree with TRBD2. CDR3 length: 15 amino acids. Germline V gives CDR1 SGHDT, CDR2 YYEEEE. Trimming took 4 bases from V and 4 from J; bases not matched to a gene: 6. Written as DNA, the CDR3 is TGTGCCAGCAGCCTTCGGACTAGCGGGTTAGAGACCCAGTACTTC. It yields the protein CASSLRTSGLETQYF.

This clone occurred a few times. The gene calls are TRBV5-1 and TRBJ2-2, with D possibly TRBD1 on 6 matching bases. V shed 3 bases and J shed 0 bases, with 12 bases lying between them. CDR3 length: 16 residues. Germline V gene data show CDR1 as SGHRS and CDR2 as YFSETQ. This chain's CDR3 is CASSSSWTANTGELFF. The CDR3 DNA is TGCGCCAGCAGCTCCTCATGGACAGCGAACACCGGGGAGCTGTTTTTT.

In nucleotides, the CDR3 is TGTGCCAGCGGGAGGCTGAGCTCCTACGAGCAGTACTTC. Protein product: CASGRLSSYEQYF. The chain is built from TRBV7-9 and TRBJ2-7; the D gene is possibly TRBD2 (6 bases). This CDR3 is 13 amino acids long. Germline V gene lookup returns CDR1 SEHNR and CDR2 FQNEAQ (reference sequence). Between the trimmed V and J ends, which lost 8 bases and 0 bases, there was a span of 11 bases. The variable domain in full, completed from reference TRBV7-9 and TRBJ2-7, reads DTGVSQNPRHKITKRGQNVTFRCDPISEHNRLYWYRQTLGQGPEFLTYFQNEAQLEKSRLLSDRFSAERPKGSFSTLEIQRTEQGDSAMYLCASGRLSSYEQYFGPGTRLTVT.